A selection of T cell receptor beta chains follows, all from one sample in a study of blood T cell repertoires in COVID-19. Repertoires were generated with immunoSEQ multiplex PCR, while TCRdb's copy carries only in-frame clones and drops some. Among some 210,000 clones listed, almost 85% were seen once. What was sequenced was peripheral blood. These receptor sequences come from a woman between 50 and 59 years old with active or convalescent COVID-19. The CDR3 runs from the conserved cysteine through the conserved F or W. A D gene is named only where the DNA matches it firmly. For some rows the clone size is stated as once, few or many, or as a class when expanded; others skip it.

size,J,V,D,CDR3,DNA
NA,TRBJ2-2,TRBV7-3,NA,CASSSMTGNTGELFF,TGTGCCAGCAGCTCGATGACAGGGAACACCGGGGAGCTGTTTTTT
NA,TRBJ1-1,TRBV7-9,NA,CASSSLRTEAFF,TGTGCCAGCAGCTCCTTGAGGACTGAAGCTTTCTTT
few,TRBJ1-1,TRBV1,NA,CTSSHIAGDLVNTEAFF,TGCACCAGCAGCCATATTGCGGGGGATCTGGTGAACACTGAAGCTTTCTTT
many,TRBJ2-5,TRBV19,NA,CARRGGTQYF,TGTGCCAGACGGGGTGGGACCCAGTACTTC
NA,TRBJ1-1,TRBV29-1,TRBD1,CSVDSGQGTEAFF,TGCAGCGTTGACTCGGGACAGGGGACTGAAGCTTTCTTT
once,TRBJ1-4,TRBV2,NA,CASSTNRVGNEKLFF,TGTGCCAGCAGTACGAACAGGGTGGGGAATGAAAAACTGTTTTTT
NA,TRBJ1-5,TRBV6-2/TRBV6-3,NA,CASSLGHNNQPQHF,TGTGCCAGCAGCCTCGGACATAACAATCAGCCCCAGCATTTT
NA,TRBJ2-7,TRBV6-5,TRBD1,CATGTGGSYEQYF,TGTGCCACCGGGACAGGGGGGTCCTACGAGCAGTACTTC
NA,TRBJ2-7,TRBV2,NA,CASSGFPGQYF,TGTGCCAGCAGTGGGTTCCCAGGGCAGTACTTC
NA,TRBJ2-3,TRBV9,TRBD2,CASSVDRGGETDTQYF,TGTGCCAGCAGCGTAGATCGGGGGGGTGAAACAGATACGCAGTATTTT
NA,TRBJ1-5,TRBV6-5,NA,CASSYRPGSNQPQHF,TGTGCCAGCAGTTACCGACCAGGGAGCAATCAGCCCCAGCATTTT
NA,TRBJ1-5,TRBV28,TRBD1,CASSLWTGTYSNQPQHF,TGTGCCAGCAGTCTCTGGACAGGGACGTATAGCAATCAGCCCCAGCATTTT
NA,TRBJ1-1,TRBV2,NA,CASSGTGLNTEAFF,TGTGCCAGCAGTGGAACAGGCTTGAACACTGAAGCTTTCTTT
NA,TRBJ1-1,TRBV6-1,NA,CASSEPGKGTEAFF,TGTGCCAGCAGTGAACCAGGGAAGGGAACTGAAGCTTTCTTT
NA,TRBJ1-1,TRBV18,NA,CASSLGMNTEAFF,TGTGCCAGCTCCCTAGGCATGAACACTGAAGCTTTCTTT
once,TRBJ1-2,TRBV4-1,TRBD1,CASSQSGGVYGYTF,TGCGCCAGCAGCCAATCAGGGGGCGTTTATGGCTACACCTTC
NA,TRBJ1-5,TRBV5-1,TRBD1,CASSPNTGVKQPQHF,TGCGCCAGCAGCCCCAATACAGGGGTAAAACAGCCCCAGCATTTT
few,TRBJ1-2,TRBV11-2,NA,CASSLGLDYGYTF,TGTGCCAGCAGCTTAGGACTGGATTATGGCTACACCTTC
NA,TRBJ1-1,TRBV18,NA,CASSPQGGIGTEAFF,TGTGCCAGCTCACCTCAGGGAGGTATTGGCACTGAAGCTTTCTTT
NA,TRBJ1-4,TRBV19,NA,CASSIRGSAATNEKLFF,TGTGCCAGTAGTATACGGGGGTCCGCCGCAACTAATGAAAAACTGTTTTTT
few,TRBJ1-2,TRBV6-5,NA,CASGGSGFYGYTF,TGTGCCAGTGGGGGGAGCGGGTTCTATGGCTACACCTTC
NA,TRBJ1-1,TRBV2,NA,CASSAQVWAEAFF,TGTGCCAGCAGCGCACAGGTTTGGGCTGAAGCTTTCTTT
NA,TRBJ2-1,TRBV6-5,NA,CASSYSSSGNEQFF,TGTGCCAGCAGTTACTCGTCTTCAGGGAATGAGCAGTTCTTC
once,TRBJ2-5,TRBV7-9,TRBD1,CASSSGQGKEETQYF,TGTGCCAGCAGCTCCGGACAGGGTAAGGAAGAGACCCAGTACTTC
NA,TRBJ1-5,TRBV10-3,NA,CAISEASTENQPQHF,TGTGCCATCAGTGAGGCCTCGACAGAGAATCAGCCCCAGCATTTT
NA,TRBJ2-5,TRBV2,NA,CASSPRGGAETQYF,TGTGCCAGCAGTCCCCGTGGGGGGGCCGAGACCCAGTACTTC
NA,TRBJ2-3,TRBV6-4,NA,CASSDGGDTDTQYF,TGTGCCAGCAGTGACGGCGGGGACACAGATACGCAGTATTTT
NA,TRBJ2-1,TRBV7-8,TRBD2,CASSLSSLAGGRVF,TGTGCCAGCAGCTTAAGTTCCCTAGCGGGGGGTCGGGTCTTC
NA,TRBJ2-3,TRBV30,NA,CAWRRGSDTQYF,TGTGCCTGGAGACGGGGTTCAGATACGCAGTATTTT
NA,TRBJ1-1,TRBV7-6,TRBD1,CASSTAQGFNTEAFF,TGTGCCAGCAGCACAGCACAGGGGTTCAACACTGAAGCTTTCTTT
NA,TRBJ2-5,TRBV5-1,NA,CASRDPPGETQYF,TGCGCCAGCAGAGACCCGCCGGGGGAGACCCAGTACTTC
NA,TRBJ2-2,TRBV5-1,TRBD1,CASSSRLGQGAGGELFF,TGCGCCAGCAGCTCCCGATTGGGCCAGGGGGCTGGCGGGGAGCTGTTTTTT
NA,TRBJ2-2,TRBV19,TRBD1,CASSIRTGAGNTGELFF,TGTGCCAGTAGTATAAGGACAGGGGCGGGTAACACCGGGGAGCTGTTTTTT
NA,TRBJ1-1,TRBV3-1/TRBV3-2,TRBD1,CASSQRGRWTEAFF,TGTGCCAGCAGCCAAAGGGGGCGCTGGACTGAAGCTTTCTTT
NA,TRBJ2-1,TRBV6-5,TRBD1,CASRVGQGKFF,TGTGCCAGCAGGGTTGGACAGGGGAAGTTCTTC
NA,TRBJ2-7,TRBV24-1,TRBD1,CATSDPSGGQGQGEQYF,TGTGCCACCAGTGATCCCTCGGGGGGACAGGGTCAGGGGGAGCAGTACTTC
NA,TRBJ1-3,TRBV3-1/TRBV3-2,NA,CASSQEPGRSGNTIYF,TGTGCCAGCAGCCAAGAACCAGGCCGCTCTGGAAACACCATATATTTT
NA,TRBJ2-1,TRBV27,NA,CASSLRLQGRSDNEQFF,TGTGCCAGCAGTCTCCGGCTACAGGGGAGGTCGGACAATGAGCAGTTCTTC
NA,TRBJ2-3,TRBV5-1,TRBD2,CASSPLLAGGTDTQYF,TGCGCCAGCAGCCCCCTACTAGCGGGGGGCACAGATACGCAGTATTTT
NA,TRBJ2-3,TRBV4-2,NA,CASSPQGDTQYF,TGTGCCAGCAGCCCCCAGGGAGATACGCAGTATTTT
NA,TRBJ1-2,TRBV6-5,TRBD1,CASSPGGTAEGYTF,TGTGCCAGCAGCCCAGGGGGTACGGCGGAGGGCTACACCTTC
NA,TRBJ2-5,TRBV24-1,NA,CATSDPGQYQETQYF,TGTGCCACCAGTGACCCAGGGCAGTACCAAGAGACCCAGTACTTC